The 11 T cell receptor beta chains given below trace back to one sample, sequenced in a study of T-cell reconstitution after alpha-beta-depleted transplantation in children. Researchers prepared the TCRbeta library using unique molecular identifiers, the study reports. In TCRdb, the PCR reads were re-called with MiXCR into one record per CDR3 protein. The sample lists 600,000 to 700,000 distinct CDR3 sequences, around 13% occurring once. Sequenced here: PBMCs, sampled before TCRalphabeta/CD19-depleted stem cell transplant. These receptors originate from a girl aged 2-10 years with congenital amegakaryocytic thrombocytopenia, due to receive a stem cell transplant.

This clonotype appeared a few times. The J gene is TRBJ2-7, the V gene TRBV7-9; D is ambiguous. The ends were cut back, 0 bases at V and 0 bases at J, with 9 bases in the middle. Germline V gives CDR1 SEHNR, CDR2 FQNEAQ (reference sequence). The CDR3 covers 15 residues. The CDR3 sequence is CASSLAYGDSYEQYF. The CDR3 coding sequence is TGTGCCAGCAGCTTAGCCTACGGAGACTCCTACGAGCAGTACTTC.

This clonotype was detected only a few times. This chain uses TRBV7-6 with TRBJ2-1; D remains unclear. The CDR3 length is 16 residues. The germline V gene has CDR1 SGHVS and CDR2 FNYEAQ. Trimming removed 0 bases from V and 5 bases from J, with 14 bases in between. The CDR3, as DNA: TGTGCCAGCAGCTTAGCGCGCCTACCGGTTAACAATGAGCAGTTCTTC. Its protein is CASSLARLPVNNEQFF. Filled out from reference TRBV7-6 and TRBJ2-1, the complete variable domain reads GAGVSQSPRYKVTKRGQDVALRCDPISGHVSLYWYRQALGQGPEFLTYFNYEAQQDKSGLPNDRFSAERPEGSISTLTIQRTEQRDSAMYRCASSLARLPVNNEQFFGPGTRLTVL.

This clonotype was detected only a few times. The rearrangement links TRBV19 to TRBJ1-1; D unresolved. V dropped 3 bases and J dropped 1 base, with 6 bases sitting between them. Germline V CDR1 and CDR2: LNHDA, SQIVND (reference sequence). The CDR3 covers 13 residues. In DNA form, the CDR3 reads TGTGCCAGTAGTATTAACGGGAACACTGAAGCTTTCTTT. Its translation is CASSINGNTEAFF.

This chain connects TRBV29-1 to TRBJ1-2; perhaps TRBD1 as D (6 bases). The V gene lost 0 bases and the J gene lost 7 bases, with 15 bases spanning the gap. The CDR3 is 14 amino acids. Germline-derived CDR1 and CDR2 are SQVTM and ANQGSEA. DNA for the CDR3: TGCAGCGTTGAAGATAAACAGGGTTGGGGTGGCTACACCTTC. Its translation is CSVEDKQGWGGYTF.

This clonotype was observed at least ten times. The CDR3 region is CSANSPAATGTEAFF. For the CDR3, the DNA is TGCAGTGCTAACTCCCCGGCCGCTACCGGGACAGAAGCTTTCTTT. The chain combines TRBV20-1 with TRBJ1-1; tentative D call: TRBD1 (6 bases). Germline V gene sequence: CDR1 DFQATT, CDR2 SNEGSKA (reference sequence). This CDR3 has 15 amino acids. Trimming left V 4 bases short and J 8 bases short, with 23 bases between.

This clonotype appeared a few times. The chain is built from TRBV5-1 and TRBJ2-2; perhaps D is TRBD1 or TRBD2 (5 bases each). The V end was cut by 0 bases, the J end by 3 bases, with 9 bases between. Per the germline V gene, CDR1 is SGHRS and CDR2 is YFSETQ. The CDR3 is 15 residues long. CDR3 protein: CASSLVGPYTGELFF. CDR3 DNA sequence: TGCGCCAGCAGCTTGGTGGGACCCTACACCGGGGAGCTGTTTTTT.

The CDR3 DNA is TGTGCCAGCTCCCCCGGGACAGGAGGTATCGGCAATCAGCCCCAGCATTTT. This translates into CASSPGTGGIGNQPQHF. This sequence joins TRBV18 and TRBJ1-5; 8 bases map to TRBD1. The CDR3 runs 17 residues. The V gene's germline CDR1 is KGHSH and CDR2 LQKENI. V dropped 6 bases and J dropped 2; count of bases not matched to a gene: 12. Variable domain in full (rest from reference TRBV18 and TRBJ1-5): NAGVMQNPRHLVRRRGQEARLRCSPMKGHSHVYWYRQLPEEGLKFMVYLQKENIIDESGMPKERFSAEFPKEGPSILRIQQVVRGDSAAYFCASSPGTGGIGNQPQHFGDGTRLSIL.

This clonotype was counted ten times or more. The gene calls are TRBV5-1 and TRBJ2-5, with TRBD1 as a possible D gene (5 bases). V was pared by 5 bases and J by 5 bases, with 13 bases between. The germline V gene encodes CDR1 SGHRS and CDR2 YFSETQ. The CDR3 has 13 residues. In DNA form, the CDR3 reads TGCGCCAGCAGTTCTGACAGCCGGGAGACCCAGTACTTC. Its translation: CASSSDSRETQYF.

This clonotype was observed many times. J is TRBJ2-2 and V is TRBV4-2; 10 positions agree with TRBD2. V shed 0 bases, J shed 6 bases, and the junction held 7 bases outside the gene matches. The CDR3 loop spans 17 amino acids. Germline lookup yields CDR1 LGHNA and CDR2 YNFKEQ. The CDR3 here is CASSQDEREGLPGELFF. The CDR3 DNA follows: TGTGCCAGCAGCCAAGACGAGCGGGAGGGCCTACCCGGGGAGCTGTTTTTT.

This clonotype showed up many times. V is TRBV10-3 and J is TRBJ2-7; unclear D gene. The CDR3 consists of 11 residues. The V gene lost 4 bases and the J gene lost 4 bases, with 5 bases spanning the gap. Germline V gives CDR1 ENHRY, CDR2 SYGVKD. In DNA form, the CDR3 reads TGTGCCATCAGTGGGAAGTACGAGCAGTACTTC. Translated: CAISGKYEQYF.

This clonotype came up many times. The CDR3 protein is CSASGLAEPTDTQYF. Here the CDR3 DNA reads TGCAGTGCTAGCGGGCTAGCAGAACCCACAGATACGCAGTATTTT. The genes are TRBV20-1 and TRBJ2-3; perhaps TRBD2 as D (5 bases). Trimming took off 3 bases at V and 2 bases at J, with 15 bases between the two ends. Germline assignment: CDR1 DFQATT and CDR2 SNEGSKA (reference sequence). CDR3 size: 15 residues.